The 14 T cell receptor beta chains given below trace back to one sample, sequenced in a study of beta chain features in type 1 diabetes. Expressed TCRB transcripts were sequenced because the isolated RNA had all been reverse transcribed beforehand. TCRdb's copy holds only in-frame clones and misses some; the assay was immunoSEQ multiplex PCR. The table records hundreds of thousands of clones, around an eighth of them present only once. Sequencing used naive CD4+ T cells from blood. These receptors were collected from a man younger than 35 in good health.

The V call is TRBV7-9, the J call TRBJ2-7; the match to TRBD2 covers 8 bases. V was clipped by 5 bases and J by 1 base; unmatched bases: 19. The CDR3 extends over 19 amino acids. The germline gives CDR1 SEHNR, CDR2 FQNEAQ (reference sequence). CDR3 in amino acids: CASSPLLPGGPNQSYEQYF. The DNA of the CDR3 is TGTGCCAGCAGCCCCCTCCTCCCGGGAGGGCCCAATCAATCCTACGAGCAGTACTTC. The full variable domain, its missing parts supplied by reference TRBV7-9 and TRBJ2-7, is DTGVSQNPRHKITKRGQNVTFRCDPISEHNRLYWYRQTLGQGPEFLTYFQNEAQLEKSRLLSDRFSAERPKGSFSTLEIQRTEQGDSAMYLCASSPLLPGGPNQSYEQYFGPGTRLTVT.

This clone has a handful of counts. This chain uses TRBV7-9 with TRBJ2-1; 7 nucleotides align to TRBD1. V was pared by 2 bases and J by 2 bases, with 3 bases of the junction left unmatched. CDR3 length: 15 amino acids. Germline V lookup: CDR1 SEHNR, CDR2 FQNEAQ (reference sequence). This CDR3 reads CASSLRQGAYNEQFF. As DNA, the CDR3 is TGTGCCAGCAGCTTACGGCAGGGGGCCTACAATGAGCAGTTCTTC.

The genes are TRBV29-1 and TRBJ2-3, with 11 bases identical to TRBD2. Per the germline V gene, CDR1 is SQVTM and CDR2 is ANQGSEA. The CDR3 runs 16 residues. Germline trimming cut 8 bases from V and 5 bases from J; bases unmatched to any gene: 15. The CDR3, as DNA: TGCAGCACGCCGAGGCCACTAGCGGGAGCTCGAGATACGCAGTATTTT. As protein: CSTPRPLAGARDTQYF.

The chain carries TRBV6-5 and TRBJ1-1, with 8 bases aligning to TRBD1. Germline values: CDR1 MNHEY, CDR2 SVGAGI. V dropped 5 bases and J dropped 6; count of bases not matched to a gene: 8. This CDR3 contains 14 residues. CDR3 nucleotide sequence: TGTGCCAGCAGTACTCATCAGGGGGCATCTGAAGCTTTCTTT. It translates to CASSTHQGASEAFF.

The chain couples TRBV18 to TRBJ2-7, with a possible D match to TRBD1 (5 bases). The CDR3 is 12 amino acids. V shed 4 bases and J shed 6 bases, with 10 bases lying between them. Germline CDR1 reads KGHSH; CDR2 reads LQKENI. The CDR3 sequence is CASSRRVGEQYF. The CDR3, as DNA: TGTGCCAGCTCACGCAGGGTTGGCGAGCAGTACTTC.

This rearrangement joins TRBV2 to TRBJ2-3; a possible D gene is TRBD1 (5 bases). CDR1 and CDR2 (germline): SNHLY, FYNNEI. The CDR3 totals 14 residues. Trimming pared 6 bases from V and 3 bases from J, leaving 13 bases between. In DNA, the CDR3 is TGTGCCAGCAGGCAGGGTGAAGGGACAGATACGCAGTATTTT. The encoded protein is CASRQGEGTDTQYF.

This clone has just a few counts. The rearrangement uses TRBV7-3 and TRBJ1-1; 7 nucleotides align to TRBD1. V was clipped by 6 bases and J by 2 bases; unmatched bases: 6. The CDR3 loop spans 14 amino acids. Per the germline V gene, CDR1 is SGHTA and CDR2 is FQGTGA. CDR3 residues: CASSERDSNTEAFF. CDR3 bases: TGTGCCAGCAGTGAAAGGGACAGTAACACTGAAGCTTTCTTT.

This clone was seen only a few times. The chain employs TRBV4-3 and TRBJ2-7, with TRBD2 identical over 8 bases. Germline assignment: CDR1 LGHNA and CDR2 YSLEER. V lost 4 bases, J lost 6 bases, and 8 bases stayed unmatched. The CDR3 loop spans 14 amino acids. Here the CDR3 reads CASSRGTRLSEQYF. CDR3 sequence (DNA): TGCGCCAGCAGCCGGGGGACTAGACTTAGCGAGCAGTACTTC.

This clone has only a few counts. The CDR3 DNA reads as TGTGCCAGCAGCCCAGGGGGCTCTAATGAAAAACTGTTTTTT. It codes for CASSPGGSNEKLFF. V is TRBV7-6 and J is TRBJ1-4; 8 bases line up with TRBD1. The CDR3 is 14 amino acids. V shed 5 bases, J shed 3 bases, and the junction held 2 bases outside the gene matches. In germline, CDR1 is SGHVS, CDR2 FNYEAQ.

This rearrangement joins TRBV7-2 to TRBJ2-5; 9 bases align to TRBD1. The CDR3 has 15 residues. CDR1 and CDR2 from the germline V gene are SGHTA and FQGNSA. After removal of 5 bases from V and 5 bases from J, the junction contained 9 bases not matched to a gene. The CDR3: CASSRSGQGRETQYF. The DNA for the CDR3 is TGTGCCAGCAGCAGATCCGGACAGGGGAGGGAGACCCAGTACTTC.

This chain uses TRBV28 with TRBJ1-1, with D uncertain. This CDR3 comprises 15 residues. Per the germline V gene, CDR1 is MDHEN and CDR2 is SYDVKM. Trimming removed 3 bases at V and 0 bases at J, with 11 bases between. The CDR3 sequence: CASSLADYMNTEAFF. The CDR3 region has the DNA TGTGCCAGCAGTTTGGCGGATTACATGAACACTGAAGCTTTCTTT.

This chain links TRBV6-6 with TRBJ2-3; 7 bases align to TRBD1. Germline CDR1 reads MNHNY; CDR2 reads SVGAGI (reference sequence). CDR3 size: 15 residues. Trimming at V came to 2 bases and at J to 0 bases, leaving 2 bases not matched to a gene. The DNA for the CDR3 is TGTGCCAGCAGTTACGGGACAGTAAGCACAGATACGCAGTATTTT. Protein sequence: CASSYGTVSTDTQYF.

This clone was recorded a few times. The chain is built from TRBV7-9 and TRBJ2-5; 12 positions match TRBD2. The CDR3 runs 16 residues. CDR1 SEHNR and CDR2 FQNEAQ come from the germline V gene (reference sequence). The V gene end was trimmed by 2 bases and the J gene end by 5 bases; junction bases not matched to a gene: 6. CDR3 region: CASSLTLGLAGETQYF. The DNA for the CDR3 is TGTGCCAGCAGCTTAACTCTCGGACTAGCGGGGGAGACCCAGTACTTC. Combining the CDR3 with reference TRBV7-9 and TRBJ2-5 gives the whole variable domain DTGVSQNPRHKITKRGQNVTFRCDPISEHNRLYWYRQTLGQGPEFLTYFQNEAQLEKSRLLSDRFSAERPKGSFSTLEIQRTEQGDSAMYLCASSLTLGLAGETQYFGPGTRLLVL.

This clone was recorded a few times. The V gene is TRBV7-2, the J gene TRBJ1-1; D remains ambiguous. Per germline, CDR1 SGHTA and CDR2 FQGNSA. V was pared by 5 bases and J by 1 base, with 11 bases between. This CDR3 comprises 14 residues. The chain's CDR3 is CASSPLRGNTEAFF. CDR3 in DNA: TGTGCCAGCAGCCCCCTTCGGGGGAACACTGAAGCTTTCTTT. Combining the CDR3 with reference TRBV7-2 and TRBJ1-1 gives the whole variable domain GAGVSQSPSNKVTEKGKDVELRCDPISGHTALYWYRQSLGQGLEFLIYFQGNSAPDKSGLPSDRFSAERTGGSVSTLTIQRTQQEDSAVYLCASSPLRGNTEAFFGQGTRLTVV.